The 21 T cell receptor beta chains below all came from one sample that was sequenced in a study of blood T cell repertoires in COVID-19 (dated by TCRdb to about 2020). The library was built by means of the immunoSEQ multiplex PCR assay. TCRdb's version of the immuneACCESS table is confined to in-frame rearrangements and falls short of the full clone set. An unresolved V gene accounts for under half of the shortfall where checked; the remainder is of unknown origin. Recorded for this sample are about 180,000 clones; roughly 80% of them occurred a single time. The ten top clones hold 15% to 20% of the sample. The sample comprised PBMCs or T cells enriched from blood (not recorded which). These receptors originate from a woman between 45 and 65 years old who had recovered from COVID-19.

This clone was seen only a few times. The chain carries TRBV11-1 and TRBJ1-6, with TRBD1 identical over 9 bases. Germline-derived CDR1 and CDR2 are SGHAT and FQDESV (reference sequence). The CDR3 has 15 amino acids. J gave up 10 bases and V 5 bases, and 9 bases lay outside the gene matches. The CDR3 DNA reads as TGTGCCAGCAGCCGGGGACAGGGTGGGATCTCACCCCTCCACTTT. It yields the protein CASSRGQGGISPLHF.

The chain couples TRBV6-5 to TRBJ2-5, with a possible D match to TRBD2 (6 bases). CDR1 MNHEY and CDR2 SVGAGI come from the germline V gene. Trimming shortened V by 0 bases and J by 0 bases, and 8 bases separated the two germline ends. This CDR3 comprises 15 residues. Here the CDR3 DNA reads TGTGCCAGCAGTTACTCGGAGGGTAACCAAGAGACCCAGTACTTC. It codes for CASSYSEGNQETQYF.

The chain recombines TRBV25-1 with TRBJ2-1, with D possibly TRBD1 on 7 matching bases. The length of the CDR3 is 15 residues. Trimming left V 8 bases short and J 4 bases short, with 18 bases between. Germline V gives CDR1 MGHDK, CDR2 SYGVNS. CDR3 amino acids: CASSAIGGQYNEQFF. The CDR3 nucleotides read TGTGCCAGCTCGGCCATCGGGGGACAGTACAATGAGCAGTTCTTC.

The chain employs TRBV29-1 and TRBJ2-1; 9 nucleotides align to TRBD2. Germline V gene data show CDR1 as SQVTM and CDR2 as ANQGSEA. V shed 4 bases, J shed 12 bases, and the junction held 7 bases outside the gene matches. This CDR3 has 12 residues. DNA for the CDR3: TGCAGCGTTGTAGCGGGAGAGGTCTGGCAGTTCTTC. Its translation: CSVVAGEVWQFF.

This clone was counted only a few times. The chain joins TRBV4-1 to TRBJ1-1, with TRBD1 as a possible D gene (6 bases). Trimming removed 1 base at V and 1 base at J, with 10 bases between. The length of the CDR3 is 15 residues. Germline V lookup: CDR1 MGHRA, CDR2 YSYEKL. The CDR3 region has the DNA TGCGCCAGCAGCCAAGTAGACAGGACGAACACTGAAGCTTTCTTT. It codes for CASSQVDRTNTEAFF.

The genes are TRBV5-1 and TRBJ1-4, with 7 nucleotides matching TRBD1. This CDR3 has 16 amino acids. V dropped 0 bases and J dropped 4; count of bases not matched to a gene: 6. Germline CDR1 and CDR2: SGHRS and YFSETQ. In DNA form, the CDR3 reads TGCGCCAGCAGCTTGGCCGGGGGACAGAATAATGAAAAACTGTTTTTT. Protein product: CASSLAGGQNNEKLFF.

The chain uses TRBV6-5 and TRBJ1-1; 7 bases map to TRBD1. This CDR3 has 16 residues. The J segment lost 0 bases and the V segment lost 4 bases, leaving 8 bases of the junction unmatched. Germline CDR1 is MNHEY and CDR2 is SVGAGI. Written as DNA, the CDR3 is TGTGCCAGCAGTTCTGGCCAGGGGGTTGTGAACACTGAAGCTTTCTTT. This encodes CASSSGQGVVNTEAFF.

This chain links TRBV2 with TRBJ1-3, with D maybe TRBD1 (5 bases). Per the germline V gene, CDR1 is SNHLY and CDR2 is FYNNEI. This CDR3 comprises 16 residues. The ends were cut back, 2 bases at V and 2 bases at J, with 13 bases in the middle. The CDR3 DNA reads as TGTGCCAGCAGTGAACAGGGATCTCAGGCTGGAAACACCATATATTTT. Amino acid sequence: CASSEQGSQAGNTIYF.

In this sample, this clone turned up a few times. The chain is built from TRBV19 and TRBJ2-2; D is uncertain. V lost 3 bases to trimming and J lost 5 bases, with 4 bases between them. Germline CDR1 is LNHDA and CDR2 is SQIVND (reference sequence). The CDR3 consists of 12 residues. CDR3 nucleotides: TGTGCCAGTAGTATTAATACCGGGGAGCTGTTTTTT. Its protein product is CASSINTGELFF.

The CDR3 is CASRAVAQYF. CDR3 in DNA: TGTGCCAGCAGGGCGGTGGCCCAGTACTTC. The chain combines TRBV2 with TRBJ2-5; D is uncertain. CDR1 is SNHLY and CDR2 is FYNNEI in the germline V gene. With 6 bases removed from V and 9 bases from J, the gap between germline ends came to 8 bases. CDR3 length equals 10 residues.

The chain is built from TRBV2 and TRBJ2-3, with TRBD2 identical over 10 bases. From germline, CDR1 is SNHLY and CDR2 FYNNEI. The CDR3 is 13 residues long. V lost 4 bases and J lost 6; bases outside the gene matches: 1. The CDR3 is CASSGTSGDTQYF. CDR3 nucleotide sequence: TGTGCCAGCAGTGGGACTAGCGGTGATACGCAGTATTTT. Full variable domain (outside the CDR3, taken from reference TRBV2 and TRBJ2-3): EPEVTQTPSHQVTQMGQEVILRCVPISNHLYFYWYRQILGQKVEFLVSFYNNEISEKSEIFDDQFSVERPDGSNFTLKIRSTKLEDSAMYFCASSGTSGDTQYFGPGTRLTVL.

The rearrangement links TRBV2 to TRBJ1-6; D gene ambiguous. V lost 4 bases and J 5 bases, leaving 12 bases between the germline ends. The CDR3 totals 15 residues. Germline CDR1 reads SNHLY; CDR2 reads FYNNEI. The CDR3 sequence is CASSGMPYNNSPLHF. The CDR3 nucleotides are TGTGCCAGCAGTGGTATGCCGTACAATAATTCACCCCTCCACTTT.

The CDR3 is CASSLPYRGSTEAFF. The CDR3 region has the DNA TGTGCCAGCAGCTTACCATACCGCGGCAGCACTGAAGCTTTCTTT. The rearrangement links TRBV7-2 to TRBJ1-1; no clear D. This CDR3 has 15 amino acids. V lost 2 bases to trimming and J lost 4 bases, with 14 bases between them. From germline, CDR1 is SGHTA and CDR2 FQGNSA.

The table lists this clone with a few counts. The rearrangement joins TRBV15 to TRBJ2-2; 7 bases agree with TRBD1. With 8 bases clipped from V and 1 base from J, the junction kept 1 base outside the gene matches. The germline CDR1 and CDR2 sequences are LNHNV and YYDKDF (reference sequence). The CDR3 runs to 13 residues. The CDR3 DNA is TGTGCCACCGGGACAGTGAACACCGGGGAGCTGTTTTTT. This encodes CATGTVNTGELFF.

The chain recombines TRBV19 with TRBJ1-1, with D unresolved. CDR1 is LNHDA and CDR2 is SQIVND in the germline V gene (reference sequence). V was trimmed by 1 base and J by 7 bases, leaving 10 bases between them. CDR3 length: 13 amino acids. CDR3 DNA sequence: TGTGCCAGTAGTATAGTCGGGTTCCGTGAAGCTTTCTTT. Its translation is CASSIVGFREAFF.

V gene TRBV7-3 combines with J gene TRBJ1-1; tentative D call: TRBD1 (6 bases). Germline V gene lookup returns CDR1 SGHTA and CDR2 FQGTGA. The CDR3 spans 14 residues. With 0 bases removed from V and 10 bases from J, the gap between germline ends came to 15 bases. The CDR3 reads CASSLTGPGQPAFF. The CDR3 bases are TGTGCCAGCAGCTTAACGGGGCCGGGACAACCAGCTTTCTTT.

The V and J genes are TRBV5-5 and TRBJ2-1, with TRBD1 matching over 10 bases. CDR1 and CDR2 from the germline V gene are SGHKS and YYEKEE (reference sequence). The CDR3 loop spans 15 amino acids. V lost 0 bases to trimming and J lost 6 bases; unmatched junction nucleotides: 3. CDR3 DNA: TGTGCCAGCAGCTTGGTTGGGACAGGGGTCAATGAGCAGTTCTTC. Amino acid sequence: CASSLVGTGVNEQFF. Filled out from reference TRBV5-5 and TRBJ2-1, the complete variable domain reads DAGVTQSPTHLIKTRGQQVTLRCSPISGHKSVSWYQQVLGQGPQFIFQYYEKEERGRGNFPDRFSARQFPNYSSELNVNALLLGDSALYLCASSLVGTGVNEQFFGPGTRLTVL.

The V call is TRBV3-1 (or the pseudogene TRBV3-2), the J call TRBJ2-7; D gene ambiguous. The V end lost 1 base, the J end lost 1 base, and 2 bases lay between the germline ends. This CDR3 region has 12 residues. Germline V gene lookup returns CDR1 LGHDT and CDR2 YNNKEL (reference sequence). Here the CDR3 reads CASSQASYEQYF. As DNA, the CDR3 is TGTGCCAGCAGCCAAGCGTCCTACGAGCAGTACTTC.

The CDR3 nucleotides read TGTGCCAGCAGCAAAGGTAGATTGGAGCGCACCTACAATGAGCAGTTCTTC. This encodes CASSKGRLERTYNEQFF. The chain couples TRBV21-1 to TRBJ2-1; no check of the table's D call, TRBD2, against the DNA was made. TRBV21-1 is deemed a pseudogene. This CDR3 region has 17 residues.

The rearrangement joins TRBV5-1 to TRBJ2-2; TRBD1 matches at 7 bases. Germline V lookup: CDR1 SGHRS, CDR2 YFSETQ. The CDR3 runs 15 residues. V trimming: 0 bases; J trimming: 5 bases; junction bases outside the gene matches: 4. The CDR3 loop is CASSLVVTGTGELFF. CDR3 nucleotide sequence: TGCGCCAGCAGCTTGGTGGTGACAGGGACCGGGGAGCTGTTTTTT.

J is TRBJ1-2 and V is TRBV28, with D perhaps TRBD1 (5 bases). The germline V gene has CDR1 MDHEN and CDR2 SYDVKM. This CDR3 spans 14 amino acids. The V and J ends lost 3 bases and 4 bases respectively, with 12 bases between them. Here the CDR3 reads CASSLLGPGYGYTF. For the CDR3, the DNA is TGTGCCAGCAGTTTGCTGGGGCCGGGCTATGGCTACACCTTC.